This is a list of T cell receptor beta chains from one sample in a study of OX40 agonist ivuxolimab in advanced cancers. The protocol was immunoSEQ multiplex PCR, while the TCRdb copy is restricted to in-frame clones and leaves out a portion. The table lists around 79,000 clones, roughly 90% of them singletons. The sequences come from CD4+ or CD8+ T cells sorted from blood, collected in a trial of the OX40 agonist ivuxolimab. The receptors come from an adult with an advanced solid tumor such as melanoma, head and neck, liver or kidney cancer. Both conserved end residues are part of each CDR3. The D gene is left open where the match is weak. Clone size is stated in some rows and not others, as once, few, many or a class when expanded.

clone size: -; D gene: -; V gene: TRBV5-1; J gene: TRBJ1-4; CDR3 protein: CASKFGGLEEKLFF; CDR3 DNA: TGCGCCAGCAAATTCGGAGGGTTAGAGGAAAAACTGTTTTTT
clone size: -; D gene: -; V gene: TRBV9; J gene: TRBJ2-7; CDR3 protein: CASSVWGSSYEQYF; CDR3 DNA: TGTGCCAGCAGCGTGTGGGGGAGCTCCTACGAGCAGTACTTC
clone size: -; D gene: -; V gene: TRBV4-1; J gene: TRBJ2-7; CDR3 protein: CASSQDGAYEQYF; CDR3 DNA: TGCGCCAGCAGCCAAGACGGAGCCTACGAGCAGTACTTC
clone size: -; D gene: -; V gene: TRBV5-1; J gene: TRBJ2-2; CDR3 protein: CASSLMGESTGELFF; CDR3 DNA: TGCGCCAGCAGCTTGATGGGGGAGAGCACCGGGGAGCTGTTTTTT
clone size: few; D gene: -; V gene: TRBV1; J gene: TRBJ1-6; CDR3 protein: CTSSHEGWRGSPLHF; CDR3 DNA: TGCACCAGCAGCCACGAGGGTTGGCGGGGTTCACCCCTCCACTTT
clone size: -; D gene: -; V gene: TRBV6-5; J gene: TRBJ2-7; CDR3 protein: CASSSYRAYSYEQYF; CDR3 DNA: TGTGCCAGCAGTTCTTACCGGGCCTACTCCTACGAGCAGTACTTC
clone size: -; D gene: -; V gene: TRBV9; J gene: TRBJ1-1; CDR3 protein: CASSVAGGNTEAFF; CDR3 DNA: TGTGCCAGCAGCGTAGCAGGCGGTAACACTGAAGCTTTCTTT
clone size: -; D gene: TRBD2; V gene: TRBV6-5; J gene: TRBJ2-5; CDR3 protein: CASSYRPSGQETQYF; CDR3 DNA: TGTGCCAGCAGTTACAGACCTAGCGGCCAAGAGACCCAGTACTTC
clone size: -; D gene: TRBD2; V gene: TRBV9; J gene: TRBJ2-7; CDR3 protein: CASSPSAGGETYEQYF; CDR3 DNA: TGTGCCAGCAGCCCCTCAGCGGGGGGCGAAACCTACGAGCAGTACTTC
clone size: -; D gene: TRBD1; V gene: TRBV5-5; J gene: TRBJ2-3; CDR3 protein: CASSPSGTASTDTQYF; CDR3 DNA: TGTGCCAGCAGCCCCTCCGGGACAGCGAGCACAGATACGCAGTATTTT
clone size: -; D gene: -; V gene: TRBV7-9; J gene: TRBJ2-5; CDR3 protein: CASRWASPTGETQYF; CDR3 DNA: TGTGCCAGCAGATGGGCCTCTCCCACGGGGGAGACCCAGTACTTC
clone size: -; D gene: TRBD1; V gene: TRBV29-1; J gene: TRBJ1-2; CDR3 protein: CSVEGTAENYGYTF; CDR3 DNA: TGCAGCGTTGAGGGGACAGCAGAAAACTATGGCTACACCTTC
clone size: -; D gene: -; V gene: TRBV10-3; J gene: TRBJ1-2; CDR3 protein: CAINPGSDYGYTF; CDR3 DNA: TGTGCCATCAACCCAGGGTCTGACTATGGCTACACCTTC
clone size: -; D gene: -; V gene: TRBV19; J gene: TRBJ2-3; CDR3 protein: CASSIDRDGGDTQYF; CDR3 DNA: TGTGCCAGTAGTATAGATCGGGATGGAGGAGATACGCAGTATTTT
clone size: -; D gene: -; V gene: TRBV27; J gene: TRBJ2-7; CDR3 protein: CASSPQGGQGYEQYF; CDR3 DNA: TGTGCCAGCAGTCCCCAGGGGGGTCAGGGATACGAGCAGTACTTC
clone size: -; D gene: -; V gene: TRBV27; J gene: TRBJ2-7; CDR3 protein: CASSLGRTSYEQYF; CDR3 DNA: TGTGCCAGCAGTTTAGGCAGGACCTCCTACGAGCAGTACTTC
clone size: -; D gene: -; V gene: TRBV2; J gene: TRBJ2-7; CDR3 protein: CASSEWGSVSYEQYF; CDR3 DNA: TGTGCCAGCAGTGAATGGGGCAGCGTCTCCTACGAGCAGTACTTC
clone size: -; D gene: -; V gene: TRBV7-9; J gene: TRBJ2-7; CDR3 protein: CASSFYGSEQYF; CDR3 DNA: TGTGCCAGCAGCTTTTACGGGTCCGAGCAGTACTTC
clone size: -; D gene: TRBD1; V gene: TRBV11-2; J gene: TRBJ2-7; CDR3 protein: CASSLVDRGLDEQYF; CDR3 DNA: TGTGCCAGCAGCTTAGTGGACAGGGGCCTCGACGAGCAGTACTTC
clone size: -; D gene: -; V gene: TRBV7-3; J gene: TRBJ1-1; CDR3 protein: CASSLFPGGTEAFF; CDR3 DNA: TGTGCCAGCAGCTTATTTCCCGGGGGCACTGAAGCTTTCTTT
clone size: -; D gene: TRBD1; V gene: TRBV5-5; J gene: TRBJ1-2; CDR3 protein: CASSAGTGTNYGYTF; CDR3 DNA: TGTGCCAGCAGCGCAGGGACAGGGACTAACTATGGCTACACCTTC
clone size: -; D gene: TRBD2; V gene: TRBV5-4; J gene: TRBJ2-3; CDR3 protein: CASTLGLAGAASTDTQYF; CDR3 DNA: TGTGCCAGCACCCTCGGGCTAGCGGGGGCCGCTAGCACAGATACGCAGTATTTT
clone size: -; D gene: TRBD2; V gene: TRBV4-1; J gene: TRBJ2-3; CDR3 protein: CASSQGINGGAADTQYF; CDR3 DNA: TGCGCCAGCAGCCAAGGGATTAACGGGGGGGCCGCAGATACGCAGTATTTT
clone size: -; D gene: -; V gene: TRBV7-8; J gene: TRBJ2-3; CDR3 protein: CASSSPVGGLDTQYF; CDR3 DNA: TGTGCCAGCAGCTCTCCAGTGGGGGGCCTTGATACGCAGTATTTT
clone size: -; D gene: TRBD2; V gene: TRBV9; J gene: TRBJ2-5; CDR3 protein: CASSEGLAENQETQYF; CDR3 DNA: TGTGCCAGCAGCGAGGGACTAGCGGAAAATCAAGAGACCCAGTACTTC
clone size: -; D gene: -; V gene: TRBV6-1; J gene: TRBJ2-7; CDR3 protein: CASTIGGDSSYEQYF; CDR3 DNA: TGTGCCAGCACAATTGGAGGAGATAGCTCCTACGAGCAGTACTTC
clone size: -; D gene: -; V gene: TRBV27; J gene: TRBJ1-3; CDR3 protein: CASSLSGGPSFSGNTIYF; CDR3 DNA: TGTGCCAGCAGTTTATCGGGAGGACCCTCCTTCTCTGGAAACACCATATATTTT
clone size: -; D gene: TRBD2; V gene: TRBV27; J gene: TRBJ2-7; CDR3 protein: CASSFLAGETYEQYF; CDR3 DNA: TGTGCCAGCAGTTTTTTAGCGGGGGAGACCTACGAGCAGTACTTC
clone size: -; D gene: TRBD1; V gene: TRBV5-6; J gene: TRBJ2-7; CDR3 protein: CASSYPGGPYEQYF; CDR3 DNA: TGTGCCAGCAGCTACCCAGGGGGCCCCTACGAGCAGTACTTC
clone size: -; D gene: -; V gene: TRBV4-2; J gene: TRBJ1-1; CDR3 protein: CASSQDTALNTEAFF; CDR3 DNA: TGTGCCAGCAGCCAAGATACGGCGTTGAACACTGAAGCTTTCTTT
clone size: -; D gene: -; V gene: TRBV21-1; J gene: TRBJ2-1; CDR3 protein: CASSKASGHLLNEQFF; CDR3 DNA: TGTGCCAGCAGCAAAGCCTCGGGACACCTTCTCAATGAGCAGTTCTTC
clone size: -; D gene: TRBD1; V gene: TRBV10-3; J gene: TRBJ2-7; CDR3 protein: CAIAGTDSYEQYF; CDR3 DNA: TGTGCCATCGCCGGGACAGATTCCTACGAGCAGTACTTC
clone size: once; D gene: -; V gene: TRBV4-1; J gene: TRBJ1-3; CDR3 protein: CASSQENREDTIYF; CDR3 DNA: TGCGCCAGCAGCCAAGAGAACAGGGAGGACACCATATATTTT
clone size: -; D gene: TRBD1; V gene: TRBV4-2; J gene: TRBJ1-2; CDR3 protein: CASSQDDVTGEVYGYTF; CDR3 DNA: TGTGCCAGCAGCCAAGACGACGTAACAGGGGAGGTCTATGGCTACACCTTC
clone size: -; D gene: -; V gene: TRBV12-5; J gene: TRBJ1-1; CDR3 protein: CASGPTPNTEAFF; CDR3 DNA: TGTGCTAGTGGTCCCACCCCGAACACTGAAGCTTTCTTT
clone size: -; D gene: -; V gene: TRBV2; J gene: TRBJ2-7; CDR3 protein: CASSDPLSPRGHEQYF; CDR3 DNA: TGTGCCAGCAGTGATCCCCTATCGCCTCGGGGTCACGAGCAGTACTTC
clone size: -; D gene: -; V gene: TRBV6-5; J gene: TRBJ1-2; CDR3 protein: CASSYSEGILYGYTF; CDR3 DNA: TGTGCCAGCAGTTACTCGGAGGGGATACTCTATGGCTACACCTTC
clone size: -; D gene: -; V gene: TRBV6-5; J gene: TRBJ2-7; CDR3 protein: CASSWTDLGEQYF; CDR3 DNA: TGTGCCAGCAGTTGGACAGACTTGGGCGAGCAGTACTTC
clone size: -; D gene: -; V gene: TRBV9; J gene: TRBJ2-7; CDR3 protein: CASSTTGEQYF; CDR3 DNA: TGTGCCAGCAGCACGACGGGCGAGCAGTACTTC
clone size: -; D gene: -; V gene: TRBV27; J gene: TRBJ2-5; CDR3 protein: CASSLFGGGETQYF; CDR3 DNA: TGTGCCAGCAGTTTATTCGGGGGAGGAGAGACCCAGTACTTC
clone size: -; D gene: -; V gene: TRBV27; J gene: TRBJ2-1; CDR3 protein: CASSPPSQDLEQFF; CDR3 DNA: TGTGCCAGCAGTCCCCCCTCACAGGACCTAGAGCAGTTCTTC
clone size: -; D gene: TRBD1; V gene: TRBV2; J gene: TRBJ2-5; CDR3 protein: CASSPGTGSQETQYF; CDR3 DNA: TGTGCCAGCAGCCCCGGGACAGGGTCACAAGAGACCCAGTACTTC
clone size: -; D gene: TRBD2; V gene: TRBV27; J gene: TRBJ2-2; CDR3 protein: CASSLTDGLGRVELFF; CDR3 DNA: TGTGCCAGCAGTTTAACCGACGGACTAGGAAGGGTGGAGCTGTTTTTT
clone size: -; D gene: -; V gene: TRBV27; J gene: TRBJ1-2; CDR3 protein: CATKDSTSFYGYTF; CDR3 DNA: TGTGCCACCAAGGACAGTACTTCCTTCTATGGCTACACCTTC
clone size: -; D gene: TRBD1; V gene: TRBV4-1; J gene: TRBJ1-3; CDR3 protein: CASSQMGQGAGNTIYF; CDR3 DNA: TGCGCCAGCAGCCAAATGGGACAGGGGGCTGGAAACACCATATATTTT
clone size: -; D gene: -; V gene: TRBV19; J gene: TRBJ1-1; CDR3 protein: CASSITENTEAFF; CDR3 DNA: TGTGCCAGTAGTATTACGGAGAACACTGAAGCTTTCTTT
clone size: -; D gene: -; V gene: TRBV19; J gene: TRBJ1-1; CDR3 protein: CASSYRAPNTEAFF; CDR3 DNA: TGTGCCAGTAGTTACCGGGCACCCAACACTGAAGCTTTCTTT
clone size: -; D gene: TRBD2; V gene: TRBV10-2; J gene: TRBJ2-5; CDR3 protein: CASKAGPRETQYF; CDR3 DNA: TGCGCCAGCAAAGCGGGGCCCCGGGAGACCCAGTACTTC
clone size: -; D gene: -; V gene: TRBV4-1; J gene: TRBJ1-2; CDR3 protein: CASSQEPRVPGWGGSDTF; CDR3 DNA: TGCGCCAGCAGCCAAGAACCCCGGGTCCCGGGGTGGGGTGGCTCGGACACCTTC